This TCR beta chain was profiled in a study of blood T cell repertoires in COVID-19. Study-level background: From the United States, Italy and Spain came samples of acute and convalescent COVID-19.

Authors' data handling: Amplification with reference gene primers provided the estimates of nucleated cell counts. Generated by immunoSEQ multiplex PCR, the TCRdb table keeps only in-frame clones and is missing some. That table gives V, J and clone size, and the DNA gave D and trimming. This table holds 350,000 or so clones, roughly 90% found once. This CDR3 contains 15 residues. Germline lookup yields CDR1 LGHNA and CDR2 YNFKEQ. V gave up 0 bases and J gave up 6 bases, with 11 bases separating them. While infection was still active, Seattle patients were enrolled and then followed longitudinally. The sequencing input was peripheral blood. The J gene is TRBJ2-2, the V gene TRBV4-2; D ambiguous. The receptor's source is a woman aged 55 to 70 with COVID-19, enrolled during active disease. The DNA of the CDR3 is TGTGCCAGCAGCCAAGAAGGTGGAGTGGCCGGGGAGCTGTTTTTT. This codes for CASSQEGGVAGELFF.